A selection of T cell receptor beta chains follows, all from one sample in a study of T cell responses to AZD1222 COVID-19 vaccine. Sequencing was performed with immunoSEQ multiplex PCR; in TCRdb, only in-frame clones are kept and a portion is missing. Among 75,000 to 100,000 clones listed, 80% to 90% were seen once. Sequenced material: peripheral blood, taken on day 0 of AZD1222 vaccination. Receptors were obtained from an adult in good health. Both conserved end residues are part of each CDR3. The order of the fields is D gene, V gene, CDR3 length, J gene, clone size, CDR3 protein, CDR3 DNA. The D gene is left open where the match is weak. Expanded clones get a size class; other rows say once, few or many, or leave the size out.

>TRBD1|TRBV10-1|14|TRBJ1-2|.
CASSAARGLGGYTF
TGCGCCAGCAGTGCGGCCAGGGGGCTCGGTGGCTACACCTTC
>TRBD1|TRBV5-1|16|TRBJ2-7|.
CASSLATGGLSYEQYF
TGCGCCAGCAGCTTGGCTACAGGGGGCCTTTCCTACGAGCAGTACTTC
>.|TRBV5-1|15|TRBJ2-1|.
CASSLARTSYNEQFF
TGCGCCAGCAGCTTGGCACGGACTTCCTACAATGAGCAGTTCTTC
>TRBD2|TRBV29-1|13|TRBJ2-5|.
CSVRAGGKETQYF
TGCAGCGTTAGAGCGGGGGGTAAAGAGACCCAGTACTTC
>.|TRBV30|14|TRBJ1-1|.
CAWSGRVGNTEAFF
TGTGCCTGGAGTGGAAGGGTGGGAAACACTGAAGCTTTCTTT
>.|TRBV28|15|TRBJ1-5|once
CASSFRRDSNQPQHF
TGTGCCAGCAGTTTCCGCAGGGATAGCAATCAGCCCCAGCATTTT
>.|TRBV21-1|17|TRBJ2-5|.
CASRRASGGSKQETQYF
TGTGCCAGCAGGCGGGCTAGCGGGGGGTCGAAACAAGAGACCCAGTACTTC
>TRBD2|TRBV19|16|TRBJ2-3|.
CASSIVTSGGTDTQYF
TGTGCCAGTAGCATCGTGACTAGCGGGGGAACAGATACGCAGTATTTT
>TRBD1|TRBV27|15|TRBJ2-2|.
CASSGGTVNTGELFF
TGTGCCAGCAGTGGTGGGACAGTTAATACCGGGGAGCTGTTTTTT
>.|TRBV3-1/TRBV3-2|14|TRBJ1-2|.
CASGGPPLNYGYTF
TGTGCCAGCGGAGGACCGCCGCTAAACTATGGCTACACCTTC
>.|TRBV6-5|16|TRBJ2-2|.
CASSYDSWENTGELFF
TGTGCCAGCAGTTATGACAGTTGGGAGAACACCGGGGAGCTGTTTTTT
>TRBD1|TRBV5-5|15|TRBJ1-1|.
CASSFRQGTNTEAFF
TGTGCCAGCAGCTTTAGACAGGGTACTAACACTGAAGCTTTCTTT
>.|TRBV7-2|14|TRBJ1-2|.
CASSLNRVHYGYTF
TGTGCCAGCAGCTTAAACAGGGTCCACTATGGCTACACCTTC
>.|TRBV19|14|TRBJ1-1|.
CASSIQAGLTEAFF
TGTGCCAGTAGTATTCAAGCAGGGCTCACTGAAGCTTTCTTT
>.|TRBV9|14|TRBJ2-6|once
CASVRAPGANVLTF
TGTGCCAGCGTACGTGCCCCTGGGGCCAACGTCCTGACTTTC
>.|TRBV28|14|TRBJ2-5|.
CASRGAGRKETQYF
TGTGCCAGCAGAGGGGCAGGCCGGAAAGAGACCCAGTACTTC
>.|TRBV3-1/TRBV3-2|14|TRBJ2-7|.
CASSHLGADYEQYF
TGTGCCAGCAGCCATCTAGGGGCCGACTACGAGCAGTACTTC
>TRBD1|TRBV5-1|16|TRBJ1-2|.
CASNIGSTGLAGGYTF
TGCGCCAGCAACATCGGATCGACAGGGTTGGCAGGGGGCTACACCTTC
>.|TRBV19|16|TRBJ1-1|.
CASSRTQQSVTSKAFF
TGTGCCAGTAGTAGGACCCAGCAATCCGTAACAAGCAAAGCTTTCTTT
>TRBD2|TRBV2|14|TRBJ2-7|.
CASSDGGGRYEQYF
TGTGCCAGCAGTGACGGCGGGGGAAGGTACGAGCAGTACTTC
>.|TRBV28|16|TRBJ1-3|.
CASSLPLRGAGNTIYF
TGTGCCAGCAGTTTACCGTTGCGGGGCGCTGGAAACACCATATATTTT
>TRBD1|TRBV2|15|TRBJ2-7|.
CASSGTGVGRDEQYF
TGTGCCAGCAGCGGTACAGGGGTAGGTCGAGACGAGCAGTACTTC
>.|TRBV3-1/TRBV3-2|15|TRBJ1-3|.
CASSQVQGYGNTIYF
TGTGCCAGCAGCCAAGTACAAGGGTACGGAAACACCATATATTTT
>.|TRBV6-1|16|TRBJ1-6|few
CASSEAWYSYNSPLHF
TGTGCCAGCAGTGAAGCTTGGTACTCCTATAATTCACCCCTCCACTTT
>.|TRBV21-1|14|TRBJ2-3|.
CASSWGGYSDTQYF
TGTGCCAGTTCGTGGGGGGGCTACTCGGATACGCAGTATTTT
>.|TRBV5-1|14|TRBJ1-2|once
CASSPREGNYGYTF
TGCGCCAGCAGCCCTCGGGAGGGAAACTATGGCTACACCTTC
>.|TRBV30|13|TRBJ1-5|.
CAWSVSSNQPQHF
TGTGCCTGGAGTGTAAGTAGCAATCAGCCCCAGCATTTT
>TRBD1|TRBV14|15|TRBJ1-2|.
CASSQDTTGGYGYTF
TGTGCCAGCAGCCAAGATACCACAGGGGGTTATGGCTACACCTTC
>.|TRBV19|12|TRBJ1-1|.
CASRDYNTEAFF
TGTGCCAGTCGGGACTATAACACTGAAGCTTTCTTT
>.|TRBV6-5|15|TRBJ2-2|once
CASSYSRRNTGELFF
TGTGCCAGCAGTTACTCGAGACGGAACACCGGGGAGCTGTTTTTT
>.|TRBV9|13|TRBJ1-6|.
CASSVGGNSPLHF
TGTGCCAGCAGCGTGGGGGGTAATTCACCCCTCCACTTT
>.|TRBV6-5|14|TRBJ2-2|.
CASSYGQFTGELFF
TGTGCCAGCAGTTACGGGCAGTTCACCGGGGAGCTGTTTTTT
>.|TRBV30|14|TRBJ2-2|.
CAQRARASTGELFF
TGTGCCCAAAGGGCGAGGGCTTCGACCGGGGAGCTGTTTTTT
>.|TRBV10-3|12|TRBJ1-4|.
CAISPGEGKLFF
TGTGCCATCAGTCCAGGGGAGGGAAAACTGTTTTTT
>.|TRBV28|12|TRBJ1-2|.
CASSFDRWGYTF
TGTGCCAGCAGTTTTGACAGGTGGGGCTACACCTTC
>TRBD1|TRBV18|15|TRBJ2-1|.
CASSQLTGDHNEQFF
TGTGCCAGCTCACAGCTGACAGGGGACCACAATGAGCAGTTCTTC
>.|TRBV3-1/TRBV3-2|12|TRBJ2-5|.
CASRREGETQYF
TGTGCCAGCAGACGTGAAGGGGAGACCCAGTACTTC
>.|TRBV2|16|TRBJ2-4|.
CASSEARQVPKNIQYF
TGTGCCAGCAGTGAAGCGCGGCAGGTCCCCAAAAACATTCAGTACTTC
>TRBD1|TRBV5-1|16|TRBJ1-4|.
CASSLGQRSTNEKLFF
TGCGCCAGCAGCCTGGGACAGAGATCAACTAATGAAAAACTGTTTTTT
>.|TRBV9|14|TRBJ1-1|.
CASSPRMEGTEAFF
TGTGCCAGCAGCCCCCGTATGGAGGGCACTGAAGCTTTCTTT
>.|TRBV4-2|16|TRBJ1-1|.
CASSQPPAGMNTEAFF
TGTGCCAGCAGCCAACCACCTGCAGGGATGAACACTGAAGCTTTCTTT
>.|TRBV2|13|TRBJ2-7|.
CASSGGDFLEQYF
TGTGCCAGCAGTGGGGGGGATTTTTTAGAGCAGTACTTC
>.|TRBV5-4|12|TRBJ1-1|once
CASQGSYTEAFF
TGTGCCAGCCAGGGATCGTACACTGAAGCTTTCTTT
>.|TRBV11-3|15|TRBJ1-1|.
CASKPGGEKGTEAFF
TGTGCCAGCAAGCCGGGGGGCGAGAAGGGCACTGAAGCTTTCTTT
>.|TRBV12-3/TRBV12-4|12|TRBJ1-1|.
CASSRQATEAFF
TGTGCCAGCAGTCGACAGGCCACTGAAGCTTTCTTT
>.|TRBV3-1/TRBV3-2|15|TRBJ2-6|.
CASSYLASGANVLTF
TGTGCCAGCAGCTACTTAGCGTCCGGGGCCAACGTCCTGACTTTC